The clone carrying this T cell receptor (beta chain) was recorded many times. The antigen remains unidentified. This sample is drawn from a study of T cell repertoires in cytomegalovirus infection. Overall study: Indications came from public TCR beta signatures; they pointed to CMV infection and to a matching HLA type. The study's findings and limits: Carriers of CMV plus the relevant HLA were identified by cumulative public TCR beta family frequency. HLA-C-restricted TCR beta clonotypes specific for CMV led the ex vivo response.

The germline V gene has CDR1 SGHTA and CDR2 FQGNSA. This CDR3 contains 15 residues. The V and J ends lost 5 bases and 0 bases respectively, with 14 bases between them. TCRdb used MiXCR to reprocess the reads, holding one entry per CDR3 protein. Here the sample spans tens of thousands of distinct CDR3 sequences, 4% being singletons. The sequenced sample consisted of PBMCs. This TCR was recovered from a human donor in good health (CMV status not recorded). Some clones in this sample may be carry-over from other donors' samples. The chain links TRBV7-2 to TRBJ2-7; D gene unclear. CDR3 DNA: TGTGCCAGCAGCATAGGCCTAGTAGACTCCTACGAGCAGTACTTC. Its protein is CASSIGLVDSYEQYF.